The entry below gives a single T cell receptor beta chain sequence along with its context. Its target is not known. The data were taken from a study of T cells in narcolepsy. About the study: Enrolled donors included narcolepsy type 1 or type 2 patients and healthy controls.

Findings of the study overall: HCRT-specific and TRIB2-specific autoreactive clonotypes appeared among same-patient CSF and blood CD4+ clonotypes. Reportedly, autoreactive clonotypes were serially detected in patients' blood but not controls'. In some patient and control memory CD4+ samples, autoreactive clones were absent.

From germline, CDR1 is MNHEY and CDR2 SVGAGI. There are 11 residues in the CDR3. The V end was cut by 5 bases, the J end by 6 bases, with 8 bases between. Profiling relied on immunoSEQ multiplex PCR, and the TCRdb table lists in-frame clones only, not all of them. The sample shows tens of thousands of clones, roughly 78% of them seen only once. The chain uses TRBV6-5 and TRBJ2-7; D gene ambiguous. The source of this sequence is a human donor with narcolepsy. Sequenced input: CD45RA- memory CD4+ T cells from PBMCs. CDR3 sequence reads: CASSTKGEQYF. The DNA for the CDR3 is TGTGCCAGCAGTACAAAGGGCGAGCAGTACTTC.